This T cell receptor beta chain was sequenced during a study of blood T cell repertoires in COVID-19. The overall study: From T cells, B-cell-depleted T cells, or PBMCs came the material, which was cDNA or gDNA.

This table comes from immunoSEQ multiplex PCR, and its TCRdb copy is limited to in-frame clones, with some not included. The top ten hold approximately 0.8% of the sample, which has approximately 210,000 clones, about 93% seen once. V shed 3 bases, J shed 8 bases, and the junction held 6 bases outside the gene matches. This CDR3 region has 13 residues. Sample: peripheral blood. The chain recombines TRBV12-3 or TRBV12-4 with TRBJ1-2, with 7 bases matching TRBD1. The sequence came from a man aged 25 to 45 with COVID-19, enrolled during active disease. The CDR3 spells CASSFHQGEGYTF. Written as DNA, the CDR3 is TGTGCCAGCAGTTTCCACCAGGGGGAAGGCTACACCTTC.